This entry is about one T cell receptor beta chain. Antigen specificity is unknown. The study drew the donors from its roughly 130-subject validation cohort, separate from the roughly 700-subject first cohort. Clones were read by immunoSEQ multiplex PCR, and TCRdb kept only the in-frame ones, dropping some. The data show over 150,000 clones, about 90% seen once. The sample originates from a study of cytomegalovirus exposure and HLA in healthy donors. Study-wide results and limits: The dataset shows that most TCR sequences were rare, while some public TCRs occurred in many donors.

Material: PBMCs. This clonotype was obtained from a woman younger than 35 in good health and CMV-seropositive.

The CDR3 here is CASSPDRANYGYTF. CDR3 bases: TGTGCCAGCAGCCCCGACAGGGCCAACTATGGCTACACCTTC. The chain is built from TRBV4-2 and TRBJ1-2, with TRBD1 matching 7 bases. The junction had 4 bases not matched to a gene; V was cut back by 4 bases and J by 2 bases. Germline V gives CDR1 LGHNA, CDR2 YNFKEQ. CDR3 length equals 14 residues.